Listed below are T cell receptor beta chains from one sample, sequenced in a study of regulatory T cells in long-lasting Graves disease. Each CDR3 protein is one row after TCRdb ran MiXCR on the multiplex PCR reads. Among about 660,000 distinct CDR3 sequences, around 30% were seen once, and the ten largest hold about two fifths. The source was peripheral blood mononuclear cells (PBMCs), collected when the disease was refractory, from a patient treated with antithyroid drugs. Every receptor here comes from a female donor with Graves disease. CDR3s include the opening cysteine and the closing phenylalanine or tryptophan. The D gene is left open where the match is weak. Clone sizes are given selectively: once, few, many, or a class where the clone is expanded.

j_call: TRBJ1-1; clone_size: NA; v_call: TRBV28; d_call: TRBD1; cdr3_nt: TGTGCCAGCAGTTTCCTCGGACAGGGAGACACTGAAGCTTTCTTT; cdr3_aa: CASSFLGQGDTEAFF
j_call: TRBJ1-2; clone_size: few; v_call: TRBV12-3/TRBV12-4; d_call: NA; cdr3_nt: TGTGCCAGCACCCCGGGACGGACCTATGGCTACACCTTC; cdr3_aa: CASTPGRTYGYTF
j_call: TRBJ1-1; clone_size: few; v_call: TRBV20-1; d_call: NA; cdr3_nt: TGCAGTGCTAGAGATCTTGCTCCTAAGAACACTGAAGCTTTCTTT; cdr3_aa: CSARDLAPKNTEAFF
j_call: TRBJ2-5; clone_size: NA; v_call: TRBV6-1; d_call: TRBD2; cdr3_nt: TGTGCCAGCGCCCCGGGAGGCCTACAAGAGACCCAGTACTTC; cdr3_aa: CASAPGGLQETQYF
j_call: TRBJ1-5; clone_size: few; v_call: TRBV2; d_call: TRBD1; cdr3_nt: TGTGCCAGCAGTTTAGGACAGGGTAGGGATCAGCCCCAGCATTTT; cdr3_aa: CASSLGQGRDQPQHF
j_call: TRBJ2-5; clone_size: NA; v_call: TRBV2; d_call: TRBD2; cdr3_nt: TGTGCCAGCCCCCCCCCCCTAGCGGGGGTGGGAGAGGCCCAGTACTTC; cdr3_aa: CASPPPLAGVGEAQYF
j_call: TRBJ1-2; clone_size: many; v_call: TRBV28; d_call: NA; cdr3_nt: TGTGCCAGCAGTTTGGTCGACGGCTACACCTTC; cdr3_aa: CASSLVDGYTF
j_call: TRBJ1-1; clone_size: many; v_call: TRBV28; d_call: NA; cdr3_nt: TGTGCCAGCAGGGGGGACATGAGAGCTTTCTTT; cdr3_aa: CASRGDMRAFF
j_call: TRBJ1-5; clone_size: NA; v_call: TRBV6-1; d_call: TRBD1; cdr3_nt: TGTGCCAGCAAATTGACAGGGGCTCAGCCCCAGCATTTT; cdr3_aa: CASKLTGAQPQHF
j_call: TRBJ2-7; clone_size: many; v_call: TRBV12-5; d_call: TRBD2; cdr3_nt: TGTGCTAGTGGTTTGGTCGCCGGGACTAGCGAGACCTACGAGCAGTACTTC; cdr3_aa: CASGLVAGTSETYEQYF